Listed here are 27 T cell receptor beta chains from one sample, sequenced in a study of shared clonotypes between healthy human individuals. Libraries were prepared by immunoSEQ multiplex PCR; TCRdb keeps only in-frame clonotypes and omits some of them. The repertoire holds under 1,100,000 clones, with approximately 70% as singletons. Sequences were obtained from memory CD4+ T cells sorted from blood. The subset was: CD45RA-negative fraction. The receptors were gathered from a man younger than 35 in good health.

The gene calls are TRBV4-1 and TRBJ2-3; no clear D. This CDR3 has 15 residues. Trimming stripped 0 bases from V and 0 bases from J, with 7 bases between. CDR1 and CDR2 from the germline V gene are MGHRA and YSYEKL. The CDR3 DNA follows: TGCGCCAGCAGCCAAGAGTTCTATAGCACAGATACGCAGTATTTT. This codes for CASSQEFYSTDTQYF.

The chain recombines TRBV30 with TRBJ2-7; D unclear. This CDR3 spans 12 amino acids. Germline assignment: CDR1 GTSNPN and CDR2 SVGIG (reference sequence). Trimming removed 2 bases at V and 2 bases at J, with 7 bases between. The CDR3 spells CAWSRPPYEQYF. CDR3 nucleotide sequence: TGTGCCTGGAGTAGGCCACCCTACGAGCAGTACTTC.

The chain recombines TRBV5-4 with TRBJ2-7, with 8 positions matching TRBD1. The CDR3 consists of 14 residues. V shed 2 bases and J 9 bases; nucleotides not matched to a gene: 10. Looked up from germline, CDR1 is SGHNT and CDR2 is YYREEE (reference sequence). The CDR3 DNA sequence: TGTGCCAGCAGCTTCGACAGGGGATTTTTCGGGCAGTACTTC. Its translation is CASSFDRGFFGQYF.

This clone was counted only a few times. The rearrangement joins TRBV6-6 to TRBJ2-1; 7 bases are shared with TRBD1. The CDR3 contains 12 residues. Germline-derived CDR1 and CDR2 are MNHNY and SVGAGI (reference sequence). The junction had 10 bases not matched to a gene; V was cut back by 6 bases and J by 14 bases. CDR3 sequence (DNA): TGTGCCAGCAGGACAGGGATGACTCCGGAGTTCTTC. It specifies CASRTGMTPEFF.

The chain combines TRBV4-1 with TRBJ2-7; D gene unclear. Germline V CDR1 and CDR2: MGHRA, YSYEKL. CDR3 length equals 13 residues. The V gene lost 1 base and the J gene lost 3 bases, with 7 bases spanning the gap. This CDR3 reads CASSQGALYEQYF. The CDR3 DNA reads as TGCGCCAGCAGCCAAGGAGCGCTCTACGAGCAGTACTTC.

The chain combines TRBV29-1 with TRBJ2-1, with 9 positions matching TRBD2. CDR1 and CDR2 (germline): SQVTM, ANQGSEA. Trimming cost V 1 base and J 1 base; bases outside gene matches: 8. CDR3 length: 17 residues. CDR3 loop: CSVEGGGRAGSYNEQFF. CDR3 DNA: TGCAGCGTTGAAGGGGGCGGGAGGGCTGGATCCTACAATGAGCAGTTCTTC.

The chain employs TRBV11-2 and TRBJ2-7; the D gene is possibly TRBD2 (5 bases). The V gene's germline CDR1 is SGHAT and CDR2 FQNNGV. The CDR3 runs to 15 residues. The V end lost 3 bases, the J end lost 0 bases, and 12 bases lay between the germline ends. CDR3 loop: CASSFWTGDSYEQYF. CDR3 in DNA: TGTGCCAGCAGCTTCTGGACCGGGGACTCCTACGAGCAGTACTTC.

The chain links TRBV14 to TRBJ2-7; D is unresolved. Germline CDR1 SGHDN, CDR2 FVKESK. The CDR3 is 14 residues long. V was pared by 0 bases and J by 5 bases, with 11 bases between. The CDR3 loop is CASSQDRPPHEQYF. The CDR3 DNA reads TGTGCCAGCAGCCAAGATCGGCCCCCCCACGAGCAGTACTTC.

A few counts support this clone. The chain combines TRBV2 with TRBJ1-5; 7 bases fit TRBD1. CDR1 is SNHLY, CDR2 FYNNEI, per germline. There are 14 residues in the CDR3. V lost 9 bases and J lost 4; bases outside the gene matches: 9. The CDR3 reads CASKGATSNQPQHF. DNA of the CDR3: TGTGCCAGTAAGGGGGCGACCTCGAATCAGCCCCAGCATTTT.

This clone was recorded only once. The rearrangement uses TRBV2 and TRBJ2-5; D is unclear. The CDR3 length is 13 residues. Germline V gene sequence: CDR1 SNHLY, CDR2 FYNNEI. The V gene lost 3 bases and the J gene lost 4 bases, with 9 bases spanning the gap. CDR3 in DNA: TGTGCCAGCAGTGATGTGGAAGGAGAGACCCAGTACTTC. It encodes CASSDVEGETQYF.

In regard to this clone: Other DNA variants within this sample encode the same CDR3. This chain links TRBV18 with TRBJ1-1; D is possibly TRBD1 (5 bases). The CDR3 extends over 13 amino acids. V lost 4 bases, J lost 2 bases, and 8 bases lay in between. The V gene's germline CDR1 is KGHSH and CDR2 LQKENI. The DNA of the CDR3 is TGTGCCAGCTCACTAGACAGTAACACTGAAGCTTTCTTT. Translated, it gives CASSLDSNTEAFF.

This clone was seen many times. The chain carries TRBV4-1 and TRBJ2-5; 8 nucleotides agree with TRBD2. CDR1 is MGHRA and CDR2 is YSYEKL in the germline V gene. The length of the CDR3 is 18 residues. J gave up 0 bases and V 0 bases, and 9 bases lay outside the gene matches. The CDR3 reads CASSQEASGSSHQETQYF. In nucleotides, the CDR3 is TGCGCCAGCAGCCAAGAAGCAAGCGGGAGCAGCCACCAAGAGACCCAGTACTTC.

The V gene is TRBV9, the J gene TRBJ2-3; 12 nucleotides match TRBD2. The V segment lost 0 bases and the J segment 4 bases; nucleotides outside the gene matches: 3. This CDR3 spans 16 amino acids. Germline CDR1 and CDR2: SGDLS and YYNGEE. The CDR3 loop reads CASSVASGGAPDTQYF. Written as DNA, the CDR3 is TGTGCCAGCAGCGTAGCTAGCGGGGGGGCTCCAGATACGCAGTATTTT.

The chain is built from TRBV9 and TRBJ2-6; D is unresolved. Germline CDR1 SGDLS, CDR2 YYNGEE. The CDR3 runs 15 residues. Trimming took 3 bases from V and 0 from J, leaving 7 bases between them. The CDR3 DNA reads TGTGCCAGCAGCGCAGGTAGCTCTGGGGCCAACGTCCTGACTTTC. This codes for CASSAGSSGANVLTF.

The CDR3 loop reads CAWGSGRADEQFF. As DNA, the CDR3 is TGTGCCTGGGGGAGCGGGAGGGCCGATGAGCAGTTCTTC. The genes are TRBV30 and TRBJ2-1, with TRBD2 identical over 10 bases. The germline gives CDR1 GTSNPN, CDR2 SVGIG (reference sequence). This CDR3 has 13 amino acids. After removal of 5 bases from V and 8 bases from J, the junction contained 6 bases not matched to a gene.

This clone has just one count. The rearrangement joins TRBV6-6 to TRBJ2-7; 10 positions match TRBD1. J lost 2 bases, V lost 5 bases, and 3 bases had no gene match. CDR3 size: 14 residues. Germline V gene lookup returns CDR1 MNHNY and CDR2 SVGAGI (reference sequence). This CDR3 is CASSTGQGTYEQYF. CDR3 DNA sequence: TGTGCCAGCAGTACGGGACAGGGGACCTACGAGCAGTACTTC.

The chain links TRBV9 to TRBJ1-1, with D unclear. Deletions cut 2 bases from V and 1 base from J, with 12 bases between. The CDR3 is 15 amino acids. Germline V gene lookup returns CDR1 SGDLS and CDR2 YYNGEE. CDR3 sequence: CASSVLQAENTEAFF. CDR3 bases: TGTGCCAGCAGCGTCCTCCAAGCAGAGAACACTGAAGCTTTCTTT. Based on the CDR3 plus reference TRBV9 and TRBJ1-1, the full variable domain is DSGVTQTPKHLITATGQRVTLRCSPRSGDLSVYWYQQSLDQGLQFLIQYYNGEERAKGNILERFSAQQFPDLHSELNLSSLELGDSALYFCASSVLQAENTEAFFGQGTRLTVV.

The chain joins TRBV6-5 to TRBJ2-7, with D possibly TRBD1 on 5 matching bases. The V gene's germline CDR1 is MNHEY and CDR2 SVGAGI. Trimming shortened V by 0 bases and J by 3 bases, and 12 bases separated the two germline ends. CDR3 size: 15 residues. The CDR3 spells CASSYSVDSDYEQYF. CDR3 DNA sequence: TGTGCCAGCAGTTACTCGGTAGACAGCGACTACGAGCAGTACTTC.

The V call is TRBV9, the J call TRBJ2-4; 10 bases match TRBD2. V was clipped by 4 bases and J by 8 bases; unmatched bases: 6. Per germline, CDR1 SGDLS and CDR2 YYNGEE. The CDR3 contains 14 residues. CDR3 nucleotide sequence: TGTGCCAGCAGCTCTAGCGGGAGAGGTGACATTCAGTACTTC. Protein: CASSSSGRGDIQYF. Full variable domain (rest looked up from reference TRBV9 and TRBJ2-4): DSGVTQTPKHLITATGQRVTLRCSPRSGDLSVYWYQQSLDQGLQFLIQYYNGEERAKGNILERFSAQQFPDLHSELNLSSLELGDSALYFCASSSSGRGDIQYFGAGTRLSVL.

The table lists this clone with a count of one. This rearrangement joins TRBV7-9 to TRBJ2-7, with no clear D. The CDR3 totals 12 residues. The V gene lost 3 bases and the J gene lost 4 bases, with 7 bases spanning the gap. In germline, CDR1 is SEHNR, CDR2 FQNEAQ (reference sequence). CDR3: CASSLAPYEQYF. DNA for the CDR3: TGTGCCAGCAGCTTGGCGCCTTACGAGCAGTACTTC.

This clone occurred a few times. The chain recombines TRBV28 with TRBJ1-2; D remains ambiguous. The CDR3 sequence is 13 residues long. The V gene lost 5 bases and the J gene lost 7 bases, with 14 bases spanning the gap. CDR1 and CDR2 (germline): MDHEN, SYDVKM. CDR3 loop: CASSHPVIAGYTF. CDR3 DNA sequence: TGTGCCAGCAGTCACCCCGTAATTGCTGGCTACACCTTC.

This clone was seen more than once but under ten times. The chain employs TRBV5-1 and TRBJ1-1; 7 nucleotides align to TRBD1. The ends lost 1 base at V and 3 bases at J; junction bases unmatched: 6. Looked up from germline, CDR1 is SGHRS and CDR2 is YFSETQ. There are 15 residues in the CDR3. In DNA, the CDR3 is TGCGCCAGCAGCTTGAAAAATACAGGGGACACTGAAGCTTTCTTT. This encodes CASSLKNTGDTEAFF. The variable domain in full, completed from reference TRBV5-1 and TRBJ1-1, reads KAGVTQTPRYLIKTRGQQVTLSCSPISGHRSVSWYQQTPGQGLQFLFEYFSETQRNKGNFPGRFSGRQFSNSRSEMNVSTLELGDSALYLCASSLKNTGDTEAFFGQGTRLTVV.

This clone was counted once. V and J are TRBV19 and TRBJ2-6; weak D call: TRBD2 (6 bases). V shed 7 bases and J shed 2 bases, with 6 bases lying between them. This CDR3 has 13 residues. CDR1 and CDR2 (germline): LNHDA, SQIVND (reference sequence). The CDR3 is CASTSAGANVLTF. The DNA for the CDR3 is TGTGCCAGTACTAGCGCTGGGGCCAACGTCCTGACTTTC.

This rearrangement joins TRBV11-2 to TRBJ2-1; TRBD1 agrees at 7 bases. V shed 5 bases, J shed 2 bases, and the junction held 6 bases outside the gene matches. This CDR3 has 15 residues. Germline V gene sequence: CDR1 SGHAT, CDR2 FQNNGV. CDR3 in DNA: TGTGCCAGCAGCCGGGACAGAGGGGCCTACAATGAGCAGTTCTTC. Its protein product is CASSRDRGAYNEQFF.

The rearrangement uses TRBV5-1 and TRBJ2-5, with 12 bases matching TRBD1. Unmatched junction bases numbered 8, after V lost 4 bases and J lost 4 bases. This CDR3 has 16 residues. CDR1 and CDR2 from the germline V gene are SGHRS and YFSETQ. CDR3 sequence reads: CASSPSGTGGGETQYF. CDR3 DNA sequence: TGCGCCAGCAGCCCATCCGGGACAGGGGGCGGAGAGACCCAGTACTTC. The variable domain in full, with the rest retrieved from reference TRBV5-1 and TRBJ2-5, is KAGVTQTPRYLIKTRGQQVTLSCSPISGHRSVSWYQQTPGQGLQFLFEYFSETQRNKGNFPGRFSGRQFSNSRSEMNVSTLELGDSALYLCASSPSGTGGGETQYFGPGTRLLVL.

This clone showed up just once. This chain joins TRBV11-2 and TRBJ2-3, with 11 bases identical to TRBD2. Per the germline V gene, CDR1 is SGHAT and CDR2 is FQNNGV. The CDR3 length is 18 residues. V was pared by 5 bases and J by 0 bases, with 10 bases of the junction left unmatched. CDR3 sequence: CASSPRGLAETSTDTQYF. CDR3 nucleotide sequence: TGTGCCAGCAGCCCAAGGGGACTAGCGGAAACTAGCACAGATACGCAGTATTTT.

This chain uses TRBV9 with TRBJ2-5, with 10 bases identical to TRBD2. CDR1 and CDR2 (germline): SGDLS, YYNGEE. J was trimmed by 0 bases and V by 0 bases; bases with no gene match: 8. This CDR3 comprises 18 residues. CDR3 coding DNA: TGTGCCAGCAGCGTAGACGTAACGACTAGCGGGTACCAAGAGACCCAGTACTTC. This encodes CASSVDVTTSGYQETQYF.